The clone carrying this T cell receptor (beta chain) was picked up a small number of times. The time point: after trial treatment. Treatment in this sample: LDRT plus nivolumab, ipilimumab, low-dose cyclophosphamide and aspirin (RACIN trial). It was nivolumab, ipilimumab, aspirin, low-dose cyclophosphamide and low-dose radiotherapy that donors received. In germline, CDR1 is SGHTA, CDR2 FQGNSA. This CDR3 spans 14 amino acids. V lost 1 base and J 2 bases, leaving 8 bases between the germline ends. TCRs were put through 20 to 25 PCR cycles of amplification with Phusion. A constant-region primer and the V-primer adapter served as the primer pair. Each CDR3 protein is one row after TCRdb ran MiXCR on the reads. The sample holds approximately 52,000 distinct CDR3 sequences; around 35% are singletons and the top ten take roughly 8%. The data derive from a study of low-dose radiotherapy and immunotherapy resistance in tumors. In the study overall: The treatment that patients received was intravenous nivolumab 240 mg every two weeks plus ipilimumab 1 mg/kg every six weeks. Given every two weeks, intravenous cyclophosphamide 200 mg/m2 preceded radiation and immunotherapy by one day.

The sample consisted of PBMCs, taken after low-dose radiotherapy plus immunotherapy. The chain joins TRBV7-2 to TRBJ2-5; D gene unclear. The clonotype was recovered from a male donor with rectosigmoid adenocarcinoma. Here the CDR3 DNA reads TGTGCCAGCAGCTTAGATTCGAAACAAGAGACCCAGTACTTC. This codes for CASSLDSKQETQYF.